The rows below give T cell receptor beta chains drawn from one sample of a study of CD8 T cells in Susac syndrome. TCRdb passed the immunoSEQ multiplex PCR reads through MiXCR, listing each CDR3 protein once. Counted here are 150,000 to 200,000 distinct CDR3 sequences, 93% occurring once; the ten biggest clones make up approximately 0.09%. Sequencing was carried out using CD4+ T cells from PBMCs. These receptors all come from a human donor with multiple sclerosis. Both conserved end residues are part of each CDR3. A D gene is named only where the DNA matches it firmly. The size field is filled for only some rows; it gives once, few, many or a size class.

size,J,D,V,DNA,CDR3
NA,TRBJ2-7,NA,TRBV20-1,TGCAGTGCTAGGTGGACCTTACGACCTGGCGAGCAGTACTTC,CSARWTLRPGEQYF
NA,TRBJ1-5,NA,TRBV5-1,TGCGCCAGCAGCCTCGACGGAGCTCGTCGGCCCCAGCATTTT,CASSLDGARRPQHF
NA,TRBJ1-6,NA,TRBV27,TGTGCCAGCAGTCTACAGGGAGGGGTTTATTCACCCCTCCACTTT,CASSLQGGVYSPLHF
NA,TRBJ1-5,NA,TRBV30,TGTGCCTGGAGTGTACGGGAGGTTCGGCAGCCCCAGCATTTT,CAWSVREVRQPQHF
NA,TRBJ2-3,NA,TRBV4-1,TGCGCCAGCAGCCAACCATATGACAGGTTCGCAGATACGCAGTATTTT,CASSQPYDRFADTQYF
once,TRBJ1-1,NA,TRBV12-3/TRBV12-4,TGTGCCAGCAGTGCGGCGGCCGAAGCTTTCTTT,CASSAAAEAFF
NA,TRBJ2-7,NA,TRBV2,TGTGCCAGCAGATACACAGGGAACCCCTACGAGCAGTACTTC,CASRYTGNPYEQYF
NA,TRBJ2-5,NA,TRBV14,TGTGCCAGCAGCCAGGGCTCGGGAGTGATGGAGACCCAGTACTTC,CASSQGSGVMETQYF
NA,TRBJ2-1,NA,TRBV30,TGTGCCTGGAGTCTAGCCTACAATGAGCAGTTCTTC,CAWSLAYNEQFF
NA,TRBJ2-3,NA,TRBV7-6,TGTGCCAGCAGCTTATTCCAACTGGATACGCAGTATTTT,CASSLFQLDTQYF
once,TRBJ2-5,TRBD2,TRBV12-3/TRBV12-4,TGTGCCAGCAACTCTCGGGGGGGAGAGACCCAGTACTTC,CASNSRGGETQYF
NA,TRBJ1-4,NA,TRBV27,TGTGCCAGCAGTTTCTCGACAGAGTGGGGTAATGAAAAACTGTTTTTT,CASSFSTEWGNEKLFF
NA,TRBJ2-5,TRBD2,TRBV5-1,TGCGCCAGCAGCTTGGTGGGGGGGCAAGAGACCCAGTACTTC,CASSLVGGQETQYF
NA,TRBJ2-5,TRBD2,TRBV20-1,TGCAGTGCTCCCCTGGGGGGGGAGGGCCGGATGGGTGAGACCCAGTACTTC,CSAPLGGEGRMGETQYF
NA,TRBJ1-1,NA,TRBV30,TGTGCCTGGAGTAGAGGACAGTCGAACACTGAAGCTTTCTTT,CAWSRGQSNTEAFF
NA,TRBJ2-7,TRBD1,TRBV20-1,TGCAGTGCTAGGGCGTTACAGGGGATGGGGGAGCAGTACTTC,CSARALQGMGEQYF
NA,TRBJ1-2,NA,TRBV2,TGTGCCAGCAGCCCACAGGGATTGAGGGTGCATGGCTACACCTTC,CASSPQGLRVHGYTF
NA,TRBJ1-4,NA,TRBV30,TGTGCCTGGAGTGTAACAGGGAGGCGAACTAATGAAAAACTGTTTTTT,CAWSVTGRRTNEKLFF
NA,TRBJ1-2,NA,TRBV3-1,TGTGCCAGCAGCCAAGAAGGGATCAACTATGGCTACACCTTC,CASSQEGINYGYTF
NA,TRBJ1-5,NA,TRBV12-3/TRBV12-4,TGTGCCAGCAGACAGGGCGTAAGCAATCAGCCCCAGCATTTT,CASRQGVSNQPQHF
NA,TRBJ2-4,NA,TRBV28,TGTGCCAGCAGTCCCAGGGCGGCCAAAAACATTCAGTACTTC,CASSPRAAKNIQYF
NA,TRBJ2-7,NA,TRBV12-3/TRBV12-4,TGTGCCAGCAGCAAGACGGTGGCCTACGAGCAGTACTTC,CASSKTVAYEQYF
NA,TRBJ2-5,TRBD2,TRBV28,TGTGCCAGCAGTCGGACTAGCGGGAGGGCGGGCGAGACCCAGTACTTC,CASSRTSGRAGETQYF
NA,TRBJ1-2,TRBD1,TRBV3-1,TGTGCCAGCAGCCAAGGGGCAGGGGGAGGCTATGGCTACACCTTC,CASSQGAGGGYGYTF
NA,TRBJ2-3,NA,TRBV11-2,TGTGCCAGCAGAAGGGCAGGGCTTCCAGATACGCAGTATTTT,CASRRAGLPDTQYF
NA,TRBJ2-3,NA,TRBV18,TGTGCCAGCTCACCCAGGACCCAGGGAGCAGATACGCAGTATTTT,CASSPRTQGADTQYF
NA,TRBJ1-1,TRBD1,TRBV25-1,TGTGCCAGCCTCAGACAGGGCGCCCGTGAAGCTTTCTTT,CASLRQGAREAFF
NA,TRBJ1-2,TRBD1,TRBV27,TGTGCCAGCAGTTTAAACAGGGGGGTCTATGGCTACACCTTC,CASSLNRGVYGYTF
once,TRBJ1-1,NA,TRBV4-1,TGCGCCAGCAGCCAACTCACGACAGAACGAGATGCTTTCTTT,CASSQLTTERDAFF
NA,TRBJ2-5,NA,TRBV3-1,TGTGCCAGCAGCCAATCAATATCCGAAGAGACCCAGTACTTC,CASSQSISEETQYF
NA,TRBJ1-2,NA,TRBV20-1,TGCAGTGCTAGGGGGCTCCAAGGCGACTATGGCTACACCTTC,CSARGLQGDYGYTF
NA,TRBJ1-5,NA,TRBV6-6,TGTGCCAGCAGTTCTACAGGTCTAAATCAGCCCCAGCATTTT,CASSSTGLNQPQHF
NA,TRBJ2-7,TRBD1,TRBV7-2,TGTGCCAGCACCTCCCCTCCCGGTTGGGGGACAGGGACGGGCGAGCAGTACTTC,CASTSPPGWGTGTGEQYF
NA,TRBJ1-2,TRBD1,TRBV29-1,TGCAGCGTTCAGGGACAGGTCTATGGCTACACCTTC,CSVQGQVYGYTF
NA,TRBJ2-5,TRBD2,TRBV5-1,TGCGCCAGCAGCACTCCGGGACTAGCCGGAGGGACCCAGTACTTC,CASSTPGLAGGTQYF
NA,TRBJ2-3,TRBD1,TRBV5-4,TGTGCCAGCAGCTTCAGGGGGTCTCCCCCCACAGATACGCAGTATTTT,CASSFRGSPPTDTQYF
NA,TRBJ2-5,NA,TRBV20-1,TGCAGTGCTAGCTCGGATCAAGAGACCCAGTACTTC,CSASSDQETQYF
NA,TRBJ1-6,TRBD1,TRBV5-4,TGTGCCAGCAGCTCGGACAGGCGTTATAATTCACCCCTCCACTTT,CASSSDRRYNSPLHF
NA,TRBJ1-2,TRBD1,TRBV20-1,TGCAGCGTTCCCCAGGGGGCCTATGGCTACACCTTC,CSVPQGAYGYTF
few,TRBJ2-2,NA,TRBV24-1,TGTGCCACCAGTGACCCTCGTGGGAGCGGTGGGGAGCTGTTTTTT,CATSDPRGSGGELFF
NA,TRBJ1-5,NA,TRBV5-1,TGCGCCAGCAGCCTCGGAGACAGGAGCAATCAGCCCCAGCATTTT,CASSLGDRSNQPQHF
NA,TRBJ2-2,TRBD2,TRBV12-3/TRBV12-4,TGTGCCAGCAGTCCTTGGGCGTCACTAGCGGGAGGGCCCGGGGAGCTGTTTTTT,CASSPWASLAGGPGELFF
NA,TRBJ2-1,NA,TRBV20-1,TGCAGTGCTAGAGATAGCATGGCGGGACTCTACAATGAGCAGTTCTTC,CSARDSMAGLYNEQFF
NA,TRBJ2-7,NA,TRBV20-1,TGCAGTGCTAGGAGGGGCCTCTCCTACGAGCAGTACTTC,CSARRGLSYEQYF
NA,TRBJ2-4,TRBD1,TRBV6-2/TRBV6-3,TGTGCCAGCAGTTCACCCGGGACAGGCTCGGGGAACATTCAGTACTTC,CASSSPGTGSGNIQYF
NA,TRBJ2-7,TRBD2,TRBV5-1,TGCGCCAGCAGTGCCGGGAATAGCGGGAGGGTGCCCTACGAGCAGTACTTC,CASSAGNSGRVPYEQYF
NA,TRBJ2-7,TRBD1,TRBV3-1,TGTGCCAGCAGCGTCGGACAGGGGGTTTACGAGCAGTACTTC,CASSVGQGVYEQYF
once,TRBJ1-5,TRBD1,TRBV12-3/TRBV12-4,TGTGCCAGCAGGCAAGGACAGGGCGCAAATCAGCCCCAGCATTTT,CASRQGQGANQPQHF
once,TRBJ1-2,NA,TRBV5-4,TGTGCCAGCAGCTTGGCCGGGGGCGGGGGCTACACCTTC,CASSLAGGGGYTF
NA,TRBJ1-1,NA,TRBV24-1,TGTGCCACCAGTGATACCCTGACAGCAAAAGCTTTCTTT,CATSDTLTAKAFF
NA,TRBJ2-1,TRBD2,TRBV7-8,TGTGCCAGCAGCTTCGGGCAGGGAATATCTAGCGGCAACCAGGGTGAGCAGTTCTTC,CASSFGQGISSGNQGEQFF
NA,TRBJ2-3,TRBD2,TRBV7-9,TGTGCCAGCAGCTTAAGGCCTAGCGGGGAGCAGAGGCAGTATTTT,CASSLRPSGEQRQYF
NA,TRBJ2-5,TRBD1,TRBV5-1,TGCGCCAGCACACGGGGGAGGACAGGGGAAGAGACCCAGTACTTC,CASTRGRTGEETQYF
NA,TRBJ2-4,NA,TRBV5-4,TGTGCCAGCAGCTCGGACGGGACCAAAAACATTCAGTACTTC,CASSSDGTKNIQYF
NA,TRBJ1-4,TRBD1,TRBV4-2,TGTGCCAGCGAACCGACAGGGGATAATGAAAAACTGTTTTTT,CASEPTGDNEKLFF